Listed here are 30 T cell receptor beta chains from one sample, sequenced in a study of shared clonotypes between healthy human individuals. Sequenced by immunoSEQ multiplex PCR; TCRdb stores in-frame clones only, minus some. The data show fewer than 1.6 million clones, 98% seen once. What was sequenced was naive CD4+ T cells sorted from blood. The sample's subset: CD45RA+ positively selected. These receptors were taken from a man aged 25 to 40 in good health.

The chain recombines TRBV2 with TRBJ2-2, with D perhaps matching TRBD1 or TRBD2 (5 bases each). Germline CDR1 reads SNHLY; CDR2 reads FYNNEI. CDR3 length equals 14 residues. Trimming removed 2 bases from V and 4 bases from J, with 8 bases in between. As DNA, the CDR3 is TGTGCCAGCAGTGAATCGGGGCTCACCGGGGAGCTGTTTTTT. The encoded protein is CASSESGLTGELFF. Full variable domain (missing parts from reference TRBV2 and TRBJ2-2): EPEVTQTPSHQVTQMGQEVILRCVPISNHLYFYWYRQILGQKVEFLVSFYNNEISEKSEIFDDQFSVERPDGSNFTLKIRSTKLEDSAMYFCASSESGLTGELFFGEGSRLTVL.

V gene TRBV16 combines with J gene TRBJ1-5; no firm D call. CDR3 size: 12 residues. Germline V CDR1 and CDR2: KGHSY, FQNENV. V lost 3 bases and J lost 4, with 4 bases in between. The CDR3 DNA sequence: TGTGCCAGCAGCCAGGATAATCAGCCCCAGCATTTT. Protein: CASSQDNQPQHF.

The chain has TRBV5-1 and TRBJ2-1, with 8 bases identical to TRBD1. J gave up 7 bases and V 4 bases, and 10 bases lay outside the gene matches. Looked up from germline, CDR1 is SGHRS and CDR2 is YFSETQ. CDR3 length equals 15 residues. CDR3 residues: CASSPEGQVENEQFF. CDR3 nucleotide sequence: TGCGCCAGCAGCCCCGAGGGACAGGTGGAGAATGAGCAGTTCTTC.

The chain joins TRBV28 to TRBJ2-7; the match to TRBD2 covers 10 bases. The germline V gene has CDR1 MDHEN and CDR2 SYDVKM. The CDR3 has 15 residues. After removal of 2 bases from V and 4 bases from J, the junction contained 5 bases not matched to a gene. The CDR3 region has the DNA TGTGCCAGCAGTTTACTAGCGGGAGAAGGTTACGAGCAGTACTTC. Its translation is CASSLLAGEGYEQYF.

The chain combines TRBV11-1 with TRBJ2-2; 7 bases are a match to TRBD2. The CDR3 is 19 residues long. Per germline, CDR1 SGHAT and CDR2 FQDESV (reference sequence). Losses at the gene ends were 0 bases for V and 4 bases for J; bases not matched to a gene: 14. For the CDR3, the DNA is TGTGCCAGCAGCTTAGCTGTAGGATTGGCGGGAGACGTCACCGGGGAGCTGTTTTTT. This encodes CASSLAVGLAGDVTGELFF. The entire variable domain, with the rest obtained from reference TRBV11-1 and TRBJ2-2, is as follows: EAEVAQSPRYKITEKSQAVAFWCDPISGHATLYWYRQILGQGPELLVQFQDESVVDDSQLPKDRFSAERLKGVDSTLKIQPAELGDSAMYLCASSLAVGLAGDVTGELFFGEGSRLTVL.

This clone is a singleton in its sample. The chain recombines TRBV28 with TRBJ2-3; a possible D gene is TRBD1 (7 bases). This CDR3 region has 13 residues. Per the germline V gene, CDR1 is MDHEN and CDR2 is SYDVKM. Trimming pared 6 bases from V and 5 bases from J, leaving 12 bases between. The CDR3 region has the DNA TGTGCCAGCAGGGAGGGGGCGCGAGATACGCAGTATTTT. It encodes CASREGARDTQYF.

The CDR3 bases are TGTGCCAGCGGTCCGAGGCTCCGACTCGGGGAGCTGTTTTTT. This codes for CASGPRLRLGELFF. V is TRBV7-2 and J is TRBJ2-2; D is unclear. The CDR3 sequence is 14 residues long. CDR1 SGHTA and CDR2 FQGNSA come from the germline V gene. V lost 8 bases, J lost 7 bases, and 17 bases lay in between.

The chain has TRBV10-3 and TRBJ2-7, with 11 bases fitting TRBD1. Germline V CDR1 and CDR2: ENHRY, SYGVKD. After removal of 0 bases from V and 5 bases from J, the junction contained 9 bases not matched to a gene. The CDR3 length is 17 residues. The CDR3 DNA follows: TGTGCCATCAGTGAGTCCGAAAAAGGACAGGGGGCAAACGAGCAGTACTTC. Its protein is CAISESEKGQGANEQYF.

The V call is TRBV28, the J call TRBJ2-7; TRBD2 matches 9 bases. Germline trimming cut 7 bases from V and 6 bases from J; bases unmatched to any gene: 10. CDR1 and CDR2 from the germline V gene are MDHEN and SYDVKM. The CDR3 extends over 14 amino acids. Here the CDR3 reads CASKAGGPVFEQYF. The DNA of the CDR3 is TGTGCCAGCAAGGCGGGAGGGCCCGTTTTCGAGCAGTACTTC. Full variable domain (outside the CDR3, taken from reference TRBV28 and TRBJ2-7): DVKVTQSSRYLVKRTGEKVFLECVQDMDHENMFWYRQDPGLGLRLIYFSYDVKMKEKGDIPEGYSVSREKKERFSLILESASTNQTSMYLCASKAGGPVFEQYFGPGTRLTVT.

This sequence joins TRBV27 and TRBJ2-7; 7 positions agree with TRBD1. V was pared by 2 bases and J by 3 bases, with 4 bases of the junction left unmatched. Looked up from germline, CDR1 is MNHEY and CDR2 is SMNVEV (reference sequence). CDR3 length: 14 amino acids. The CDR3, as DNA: TGTGCCAGCAGTTTAGACAGGGTAGGCTACGAGCAGTACTTC. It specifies CASSLDRVGYEQYF.

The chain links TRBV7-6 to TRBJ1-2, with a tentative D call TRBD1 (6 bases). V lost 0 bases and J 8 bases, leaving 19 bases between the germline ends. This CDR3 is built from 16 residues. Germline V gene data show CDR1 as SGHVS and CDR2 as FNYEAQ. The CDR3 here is CASSLAPQGKLKGYTF. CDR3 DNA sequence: TGTGCCAGCAGCTTAGCCCCGCAGGGGAAGCTCAAGGGCTACACCTTC.

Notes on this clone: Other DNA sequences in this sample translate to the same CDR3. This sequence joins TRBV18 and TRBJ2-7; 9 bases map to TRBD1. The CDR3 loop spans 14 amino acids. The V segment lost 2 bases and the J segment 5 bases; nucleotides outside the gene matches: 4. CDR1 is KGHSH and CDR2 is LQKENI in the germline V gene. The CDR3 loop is CASSPRTGEDEQYF. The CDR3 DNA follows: TGTGCCAGCTCACCAAGGACAGGGGAAGACGAGCAGTACTTC.

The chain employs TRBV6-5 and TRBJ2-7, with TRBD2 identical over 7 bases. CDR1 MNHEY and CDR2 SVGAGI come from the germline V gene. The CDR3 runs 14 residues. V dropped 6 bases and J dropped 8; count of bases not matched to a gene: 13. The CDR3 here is CASSKGLILRKQYF. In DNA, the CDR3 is TGTGCCAGCAGCAAGGGACTAATCCTACGAAAGCAGTACTTC.

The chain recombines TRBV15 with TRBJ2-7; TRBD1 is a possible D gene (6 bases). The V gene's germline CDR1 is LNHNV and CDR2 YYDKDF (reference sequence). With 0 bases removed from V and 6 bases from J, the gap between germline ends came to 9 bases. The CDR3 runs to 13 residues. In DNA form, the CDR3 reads TGTGCCACCAGCAGAGATCCCAGGGGCGAGCAGTACTTC. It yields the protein CATSRDPRGEQYF. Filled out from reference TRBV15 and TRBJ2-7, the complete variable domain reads DAMVIQNPRYQVTQFGKPVTLSCSQTLNHNVMYWYQQKSSQAPKLLFHYYDKDFNNEADTPDNFQSRRPNTSFCFLDIRSPGLGDTAMYLCATSRDPRGEQYFGPGTRLTVT.

The DNA for the CDR3 is TGTGCCAGCAGCCCAGGGGCAGATACGCAGTATTTT. Its translation: CASSPGADTQYF. The chain couples TRBV9 to TRBJ2-3; weak D call: TRBD1 (6 bases). Germline V gives CDR1 SGDLS, CDR2 YYNGEE. V was cut by 4 bases and J by 4 bases, with 7 bases left in between. The CDR3 loop spans 12 amino acids.

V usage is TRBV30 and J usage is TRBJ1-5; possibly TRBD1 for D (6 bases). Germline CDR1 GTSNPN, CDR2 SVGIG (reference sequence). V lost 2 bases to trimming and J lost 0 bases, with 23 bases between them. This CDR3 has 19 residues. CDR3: CAWSSFRGTLGNSNQPQHF. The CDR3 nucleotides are TGTGCCTGGAGTTCCTTCAGGGGAACGTTAGGCAATAGCAATCAGCCCCAGCATTTT.

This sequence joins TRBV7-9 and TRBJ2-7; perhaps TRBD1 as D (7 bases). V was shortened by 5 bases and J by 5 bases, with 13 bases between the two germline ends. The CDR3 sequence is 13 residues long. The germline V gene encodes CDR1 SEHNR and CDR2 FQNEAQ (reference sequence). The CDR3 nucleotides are TGTGCCAGCAGCGCGGGACAGCACGACGAGCAGTACTTC. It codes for CASSAGQHDEQYF.

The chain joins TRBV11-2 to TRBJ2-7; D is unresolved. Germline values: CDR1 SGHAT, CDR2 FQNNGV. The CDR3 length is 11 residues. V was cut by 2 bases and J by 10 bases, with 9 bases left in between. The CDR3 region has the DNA TGTGCCAGCAGCTTAAGGGCGGTCCAGTACTTC. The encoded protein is CASSLRAVQYF.

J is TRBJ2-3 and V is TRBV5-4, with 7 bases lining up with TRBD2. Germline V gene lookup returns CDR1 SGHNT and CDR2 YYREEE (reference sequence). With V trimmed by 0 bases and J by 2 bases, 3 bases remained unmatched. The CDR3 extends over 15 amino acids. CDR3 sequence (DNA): TGTGCCAGCAGCTTGGCCGCGGGAGACACAGATACGCAGTATTTT. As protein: CASSLAAGDTDTQYF.

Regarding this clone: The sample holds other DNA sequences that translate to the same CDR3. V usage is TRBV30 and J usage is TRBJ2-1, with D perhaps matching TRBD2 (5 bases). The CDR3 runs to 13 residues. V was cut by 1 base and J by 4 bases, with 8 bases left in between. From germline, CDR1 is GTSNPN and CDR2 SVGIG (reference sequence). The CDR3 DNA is TGTGCCTGGAGTGCGGACTCTTACAATGAGCAGTTCTTC. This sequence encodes CAWSADSYNEQFF.

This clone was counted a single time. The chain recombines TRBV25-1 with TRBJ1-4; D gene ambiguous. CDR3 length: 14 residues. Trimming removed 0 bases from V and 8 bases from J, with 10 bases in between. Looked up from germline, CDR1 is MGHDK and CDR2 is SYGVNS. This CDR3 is CASSEYGEGEKLFF. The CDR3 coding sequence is TGTGCCAGCAGTGAATACGGGGAGGGAGAAAAACTGTTTTTT.

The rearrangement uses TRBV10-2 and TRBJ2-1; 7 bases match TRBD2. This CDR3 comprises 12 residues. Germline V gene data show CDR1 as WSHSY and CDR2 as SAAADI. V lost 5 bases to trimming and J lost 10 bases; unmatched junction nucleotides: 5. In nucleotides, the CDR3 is TGCGCCAGCAGTCTGGGACTACGGGAGCAGTTCTTC. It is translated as CASSLGLREQFF.

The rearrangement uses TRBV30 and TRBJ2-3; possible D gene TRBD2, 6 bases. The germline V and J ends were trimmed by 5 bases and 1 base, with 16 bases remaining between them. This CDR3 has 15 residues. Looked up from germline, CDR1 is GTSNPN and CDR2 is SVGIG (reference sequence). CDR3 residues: CAWLLSGTGTDTQYF. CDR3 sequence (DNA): TGTGCCTGGCTACTTTCCGGGACTGGCACAGATACGCAGTATTTT.

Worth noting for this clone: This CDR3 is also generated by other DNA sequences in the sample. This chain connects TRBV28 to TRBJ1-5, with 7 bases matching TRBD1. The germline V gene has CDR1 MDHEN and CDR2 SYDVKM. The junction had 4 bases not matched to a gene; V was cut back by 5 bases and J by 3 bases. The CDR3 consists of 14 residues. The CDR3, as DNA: TGTGCCAGCAGTGGGGACAGTTCCAATCAGCCCCAGCATTTT. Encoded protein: CASSGDSSNQPQHF.

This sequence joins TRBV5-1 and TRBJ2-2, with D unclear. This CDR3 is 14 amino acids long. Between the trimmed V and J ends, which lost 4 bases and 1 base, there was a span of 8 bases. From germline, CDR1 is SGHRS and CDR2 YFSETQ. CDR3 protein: CASSDGRNTGELFF. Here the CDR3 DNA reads TGCGCCAGCAGCGACGGACGGAACACCGGGGAGCTGTTTTTT.

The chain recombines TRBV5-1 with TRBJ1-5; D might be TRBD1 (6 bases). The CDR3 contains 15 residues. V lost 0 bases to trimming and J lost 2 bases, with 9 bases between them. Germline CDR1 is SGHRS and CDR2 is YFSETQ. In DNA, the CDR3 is TGCGCCAGCAGCTTGGCAGGGGCGCGCAATCAGCCCCAGCATTTT. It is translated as CASSLAGARNQPQHF. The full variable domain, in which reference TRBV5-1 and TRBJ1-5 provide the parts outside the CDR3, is KAGVTQTPRYLIKTRGQQVTLSCSPISGHRSVSWYQQTPGQGLQFLFEYFSETQRNKGNFPGRFSGRQFSNSRSEMNVSTLELGDSALYLCASSLAGARNQPQHFGDGTRLSIL.

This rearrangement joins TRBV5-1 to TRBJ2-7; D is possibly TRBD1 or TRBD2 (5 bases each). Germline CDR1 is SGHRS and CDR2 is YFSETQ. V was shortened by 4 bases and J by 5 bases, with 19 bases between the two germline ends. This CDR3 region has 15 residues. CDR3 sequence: CASSLSPGPINEQYF. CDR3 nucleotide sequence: TGCGCCAGCAGCCTTTCCCCGGGACCCATCAACGAGCAGTACTTC.

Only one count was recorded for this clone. This chain's CDR3 is CASRTDDGNYNEQFF. Written as DNA, the CDR3 is TGTGCCAGCCGGACAGACGACGGGAATTACAATGAGCAGTTCTTC. V and J are TRBV6-4 and TRBJ2-1; D may be TRBD1 (6 bases). This CDR3 contains 15 residues. The V end was cut by 8 bases, the J end by 4 bases, with 18 bases between. Germline CDR1 reads MRHNA; CDR2 reads SNTAGT.

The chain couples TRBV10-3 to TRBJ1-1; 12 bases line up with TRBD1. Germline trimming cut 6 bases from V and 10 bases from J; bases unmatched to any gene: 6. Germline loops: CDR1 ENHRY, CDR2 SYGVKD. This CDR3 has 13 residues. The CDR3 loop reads CAIRPGQGAGAFF. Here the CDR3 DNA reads TGTGCCATCAGGCCGGGACAGGGGGCAGGAGCTTTCTTT.

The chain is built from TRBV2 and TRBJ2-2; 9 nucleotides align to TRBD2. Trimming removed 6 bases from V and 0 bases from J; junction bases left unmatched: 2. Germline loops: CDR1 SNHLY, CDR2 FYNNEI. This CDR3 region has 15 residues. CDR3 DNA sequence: TGTGCCAGCAGCCGACTAGCGGCGAACACCGGGGAGCTGTTTTTT. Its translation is CASSRLAANTGELFF.